These 28 T cell receptor beta chains were sequenced from one sample in a study of blood T cell repertoires in COVID-19. Some clones are missing from TCRdb's copy, which holds only in-frame ones; the method was immunoSEQ multiplex PCR. The table records about 310,000 clones, roughly 90% of them present only once. The sequenced material came from peripheral blood. The origin of the receptors is a woman in her forties with COVID-19, enrolled during active disease.

The chain couples TRBV15 to TRBJ2-3; TRBD1 aligns across 10 bases. The CDR3 consists of 17 residues. CDR1 and CDR2 (germline): LNHNV, YYDKDF (reference sequence). V lost 3 bases, J lost 4 bases, and 10 bases stayed unmatched. The CDR3 DNA follows: TGTGCCACCAGCAGGGAGAGACAGGGGGCGGGATCAGATACGCAGTATTTT. This gives the protein CATSRERQGAGSDTQYF.

This chain links TRBV4-3 with TRBJ2-7; no definite D call. The CDR3 sequence is 15 residues long. Looked up from germline, CDR1 is LGHNA and CDR2 is YSLEER. The V end was cut by 1 base, the J end by 0 bases, with 10 bases between. The CDR3, as DNA: TGCGCCAGCAGCCAAGGCCGCCAGGCCTCCTACGAGCAGTACTTC. This translates into CASSQGRQASYEQYF.

V and J are TRBV4-1 and TRBJ1-5; tentatively, D is TRBD1 (5 bases). Between the trimmed V and J ends, which lost 5 bases and 1 base, there was a span of 18 bases. CDR1 and CDR2 from the germline V gene are MGHRA and YSYEKL. This CDR3 spans 17 amino acids. The CDR3 loop is CASSESRARDSNQPQHF. The CDR3 bases are TGCGCCAGCAGCGAAAGCCGTGCGCGGGACAGCAATCAGCCCCAGCATTTT.

The V call is TRBV5-6, the J call TRBJ1-6; D is possibly TRBD1 (5 bases). The CDR3 spans 14 residues. V was cut by 3 bases and J by 2 bases, with 6 bases left in between. The germline V gene has CDR1 SGHDT and CDR2 YYEEEE. DNA of the CDR3: TGTGCCAGCAGCTCGACAGCCTATAATTCACCCCTCCACTTT. Protein: CASSSTAYNSPLHF.

The V and J genes are TRBV5-1 and TRBJ2-5; 10 bases align to TRBD1. Germline CDR1 SGHRS, CDR2 YFSETQ. The CDR3 covers 15 residues. Germline trimming cut 3 bases from V and 3 bases from J; bases unmatched to any gene: 5. The CDR3 DNA sequence: TGCGCCAGCAGCTCAGCCGGGACAGGGGAAGAGACCCAGTACTTC. Translating it yields CASSSAGTGEETQYF.

The chain is built from TRBV28 and TRBJ2-3; 7 bases align to TRBD2. The CDR3 is 15 residues long. Per germline, CDR1 MDHEN and CDR2 SYDVKM. Germline trimming cut 3 bases from V and 2 bases from J; bases unmatched to any gene: 5. In DNA form, the CDR3 reads TGTGCCAGCAGTTTGGGACTACCCTCCACAGATACGCAGTATTTT. Translating it yields CASSLGLPSTDTQYF. The variable domain in full, with the rest retrieved from reference TRBV28 and TRBJ2-3, is DVKVTQSSRYLVKRTGEKVFLECVQDMDHENMFWYRQDPGLGLRLIYFSYDVKMKEKGDIPEGYSVSREKKERFSLILESASTNQTSMYLCASSLGLPSTDTQYFGPGTRLTVL.

The V call is TRBV12-5, the J call TRBJ1-1, with a tentative D call TRBD1 (5 bases). Germline CDR1 LGHNT, CDR2 FRNRAP. V shed 6 bases and J shed 4 bases, with 9 bases lying between them. CDR3 size: 12 residues. The DNA for the CDR3 is TGTGCTAGTGGCCTGGGGGGCACTGAAGCTTTCTTT. Translating gives CASGLGGTEAFF.

CDR3 nucleotide sequence: TGTGCCAGCAGCCCATCGACAGGGCTTGATGAAAAACTGTTTTTT. This sequence encodes CASSPSTGLDEKLFF. The rearrangement joins TRBV3-1 (or the pseudogene TRBV3-2) to TRBJ1-4, with TRBD1 identical over 7 bases. This CDR3 has 15 residues. With V trimmed by 4 bases and J by 6 bases, 8 bases remained unmatched. Germline CDR1 is LGHDT and CDR2 is YNNKEL (reference sequence).

This sequence joins TRBV18 and TRBJ1-2; 7 nucleotides agree with TRBD1. The length of the CDR3 is 13 residues. Germline trimming cut 1 base from V and 7 bases from J; bases unmatched to any gene: 3. CDR1 KGHSH and CDR2 LQKENI come from the germline V gene. The chain's CDR3 is CASSPRAGGGYTF. CDR3 DNA: TGTGCCAGCTCACCACGTGCAGGGGGTGGCTACACCTTC. The entire variable domain, with the rest obtained from reference TRBV18 and TRBJ1-2, is as follows: NAGVMQNPRHLVRRRGQEARLRCSPMKGHSHVYWYRQLPEEGLKFMVYLQKENIIDESGMPKERFSAEFPKEGPSILRIQQVVRGDSAAYFCASSPRAGGGYTFGSGTRLTVV.

This CDR3 is CASSLGAGGYGYTF. CDR3 bases: TGTGCCAGCAGCTTAGGCGCGGGGGGCTATGGCTACACCTTC. V gene TRBV11-2 combines with J gene TRBJ1-2, with D possibly matching TRBD1 (5 bases). The CDR3 runs to 14 residues. Germline V gene sequence: CDR1 SGHAT, CDR2 FQNNGV. The ends were cut back, 1 base at V and 4 bases at J, with 10 bases in the middle.

The J gene is TRBJ2-1, the V gene TRBV27; D is perhaps TRBD2 (6 bases). In germline, CDR1 is MNHEY, CDR2 SMNVEV (reference sequence). The germline V and J ends were trimmed by 2 bases and 8 bases, with 16 bases remaining between them. The CDR3 totals 15 residues. The CDR3 reads CASSLRRDLGDEQFF. For the CDR3, the DNA is TGTGCCAGCAGTTTAAGGCGGGACCTCGGGGATGAGCAGTTCTTC.

The rearrangement joins TRBV7-8 to TRBJ2-7; D is possibly TRBD2 (5 bases). The CDR3 loop spans 14 amino acids. Germline loops: CDR1 SGHVS, CDR2 FQNEAQ. V was shortened by 5 bases and J by 2 bases, with 13 bases between the two germline ends. CDR3 nucleotide sequence: TGTGCCAGCAGCCGAGGGCGGGCTCCCTACGAGCAGTACTTC. Translation: CASSRGRAPYEQYF.

This clone has only one observation. The V and J genes are TRBV5-1 and TRBJ2-1; D perhaps matches TRBD2 (5 bases). From germline, CDR1 is SGHRS and CDR2 YFSETQ. Trimming pared 1 base from V and 8 bases from J, leaving 19 bases between. The CDR3 covers 16 residues. The CDR3 nucleotides are TGCGCCAGCAGCTTGAAGGTAGCTAGAGGGAAGGATGAGCAGTTCTTC. Its translation: CASSLKVARGKDEQFF. The complete variable domain, with remaining parts taken from reference TRBV5-1 and TRBJ2-1, reads KAGVTQTPRYLIKTRGQQVTLSCSPISGHRSVSWYQQTPGQGLQFLFEYFSETQRNKGNFPGRFSGRQFSNSRSEMNVSTLELGDSALYLCASSLKVARGKDEQFFGPGTRLTVL.

A remark on this clone: One junction end disagrees with the germline gene, perhaps due to a read error. The CDR3 DNA sequence: TGTGCCACTTTTGCGGGGGGGTCCTCCAATGAGCAGTTCTTC. Its translation: CATFAGGSSNEQFF. This chain connects TRBV28 to TRBJ2-1, with 9 bases that match TRBD2. This CDR3 has 14 residues. Germline V lookup: CDR1 MDHEN, CDR2 SYDVKM.

The sample holds a few counts of this clone. Other DNA sequences of this sample code for an identical CDR3. The chain uses TRBV5-4 and TRBJ1-2, with unresolved D. Trimming took 0 bases from V and 5 from J, leaving 14 bases between them. CDR1 and CDR2 from the germline V gene are SGHNT and YYREEE (reference sequence). The length of the CDR3 is 15 residues. CDR3 protein: CASSLEPGSIYGYTF. In DNA form, the CDR3 reads TGTGCCAGCAGCTTGGAACCGGGGTCTATATATGGCTACACCTTC.

This chain joins TRBV7-2 and TRBJ1-2; D perhaps matches TRBD1 (5 bases). V lost 8 bases to trimming and J lost 4 bases, with 11 bases between them. This CDR3 is 12 amino acids long. The germline CDR1 and CDR2 sequences are SGHTA and FQGNSA. The CDR3 reads CASGGFGYGYTF. The CDR3 bases are TGTGCCAGCGGGGGGTTCGGCTATGGCTACACCTTC. The full variable domain, rest sourced from reference TRBV7-2 and TRBJ1-2, is GAGVSQSPSNKVTEKGKDVELRCDPISGHTALYWYRQSLGQGLEFLIYFQGNSAPDKSGLPSDRFSAERTGGSVSTLTIQRTQQEDSAVYLCASGGFGYGYTFGSGTRLTVV.

This clone was found a few times. The J gene is TRBJ1-3, the V gene TRBV28, with no clear D. Per germline, CDR1 MDHEN and CDR2 SYDVKM. The length of the CDR3 is 15 residues. V lost 5 bases to trimming and J lost 6 bases, with 17 bases between them. The CDR3 sequence: CASSTEPGMSNTIYF. CDR3 DNA sequence: TGTGCCAGCAGTACCGAACCCGGGATGTCAAACACCATATATTTT.

This clone has a single count. The rearrangement uses TRBV11-3 and TRBJ2-2; D unresolved. V was shortened by 2 bases and J by 3 bases, with 7 bases between the two germline ends. Germline V gives CDR1 SGHNT, CDR2 YENEEA. The CDR3 is 14 amino acids. Here the CDR3 reads CASSLKAYTGELFF. The CDR3 DNA sequence: TGTGCCAGCAGCTTAAAAGCTTACACCGGGGAGCTGTTTTTT.

The chain has TRBV30 and TRBJ2-7, with 8 bases that match TRBD1. The germline CDR1 and CDR2 sequences are GTSNPN and SVGIG (reference sequence). V was clipped by 3 bases and J by 5 bases; unmatched bases: 12. CDR3 length: 15 amino acids. The CDR3 DNA reads as TGTGCCTGGAGACCAGGGGGCGCAAATCCCCACGAGCAGTACTTC. Residues: CAWRPGGANPHEQYF.

The V call is TRBV5-1, the J call TRBJ2-7, with 12 bases fitting TRBD1. This CDR3 region has 16 residues. CDR1 SGHRS and CDR2 YFSETQ come from the germline V gene. V lost 5 bases to trimming and J lost 7 bases; unmatched junction nucleotides: 13. CDR3: CASRPVGTGGNGEQYF. The CDR3 DNA reads TGCGCCAGCAGACCCGTTGGGACAGGGGGCAATGGGGAGCAGTACTTC.

The rearrangement joins TRBV11-2 to TRBJ2-7, with D perhaps TRBD2 (7 bases). Looked up from germline, CDR1 is SGHAT and CDR2 is FQNNGV. V was pared by 5 bases and J by 3 bases, with 20 bases between. The length of the CDR3 is 16 residues. The CDR3 region is CASSPRGGERGYEQYF. CDR3 in DNA: TGTGCCAGCAGCCCCAGAGGGGGGGAGAGAGGCTACGAGCAGTACTTC.

This sequence joins TRBV11-3 and TRBJ2-1; D possibly corresponds to TRBD1 (6 bases). This CDR3 contains 12 residues. Germline CDR1 and CDR2: SGHNT and YENEEA. Trimming shortened V by 4 bases and J by 11 bases, and 12 bases separated the two germline ends. The CDR3: CASSSGAGKQFF. CDR3 sequence (DNA): TGTGCCAGCAGCTCAGGGGCCGGAAAGCAGTTCTTC.

CDR3 sequence: CAWSVFLAGAYNEQFF. The CDR3, as DNA: TGTGCCTGGAGTGTGTTTCTAGCGGGGGCTTACAATGAGCAGTTCTTC. This sequence joins TRBV30 and TRBJ2-1, with TRBD2 matching 10 bases. Losses at the gene ends were 0 bases for V and 4 bases for J; bases not matched to a gene: 6. Germline V gives CDR1 GTSNPN, CDR2 SVGIG (reference sequence). The CDR3 runs to 16 residues.

This chain uses TRBV4-3 with TRBJ2-1, with TRBD1 as a possible D gene (6 bases). Germline V gene lookup returns CDR1 LGHNA and CDR2 YSLEER. Trimming took off 0 bases at V and 6 bases at J, with 9 bases between the two ends. The length of the CDR3 is 14 residues. The CDR3 protein is CASSQDDRPNEQFF. CDR3 in DNA: TGCGCCAGCAGCCAAGATGACAGGCCCAATGAGCAGTTCTTC.

This chain links TRBV5-1 with TRBJ2-1; possibly TRBD2 for D (6 bases). The V and J ends lost 3 bases and 8 bases respectively, with 6 bases between them. This CDR3 has 11 residues. The V gene's germline CDR1 is SGHRS and CDR2 YFSETQ. The CDR3 region is CASSWGDEQFF. DNA for the CDR3: TGCGCCAGCAGCTGGGGGGATGAGCAGTTCTTC.

The genes are TRBV5-6 and TRBJ2-6; 7 bases match TRBD1. Germline CDR1 SGHDT, CDR2 YYEEEE. V dropped 3 bases and J dropped 0; count of bases not matched to a gene: 3. CDR3 size: 16 residues. CDR3 sequence reads: CASSWDSSSGANVLTF. The CDR3 coding sequence is TGTGCCAGCAGCTGGGACAGTAGCTCTGGGGCCAACGTCCTGACTTTC.

The genes are TRBV7-8 and TRBJ2-2; tentative D call: TRBD2 (6 bases). The germline V and J ends were trimmed by 4 bases and 0 bases, with 15 bases remaining between them. Germline assignment: CDR1 SGHVS and CDR2 FQNEAQ. This CDR3 comprises 17 residues. For the CDR3, the DNA is TGTGCCAGCAGCTGGAGGGTGGTGGGGGCGAACACCGGGGAGCTGTTTTTT. Encoded protein: CASSWRVVGANTGELFF.

This sequence joins TRBV5-1 and TRBJ2-7; D uncertain. V was clipped by 1 base and J by 5 bases, with 4 bases between them. Germline V gives CDR1 SGHRS, CDR2 YFSETQ. CDR3 length: 11 residues. CDR3 residues: CASSLIDEQYF. The CDR3 DNA is TGCGCCAGCAGCTTGATCGACGAGCAGTACTTC.